One TCR beta chain is described in this entry. The target antigen is unknown. This specimen belongs to a study of T cell responses to AZD1222 COVID-19 vaccine. Profiling relied on immunoSEQ multiplex PCR, and the TCRdb table lists in-frame clones only, not all of them. This table has around 78,000 clones, roughly 90% appearing once. From germline, CDR1 is MNHEY and CDR2 SVGEGT. V shed 0 bases and J 10 bases; nucleotides not matched to a gene: 5. The CDR3 contains 14 residues. Regarding the study as a whole: In the spike-specific TCR repertoire, nearly half reportedly target unmutated variant regions. Possibly, clonal diversity was underestimated; donors were largely white British and included more females.

The gene calls are TRBV6-2 or TRBV6-3 and TRBJ1-1, with TRBD1 matching 10 bases. The source material was peripheral blood, sampled 28 days after the second AZD1222 dose. The sequence derives from an adult who received the AZD1222 COVID-19 vaccine. The CDR3 here is CASSYSGTGASAFF. DNA for the CDR3: TGTGCCAGCAGTTACTCGGGGACAGGGGCGTCAGCTTTCTTT.